This T cell receptor (beta chain) derives from a study of T cell repertoires in Merkel cell carcinoma (dated by TCRdb to 2018 to 2020). With respect to the entire study: Patients who had received intralesional immunotherapy or systemic immune checkpoint blockade ahead of the biopsy were left out. To be included, a participant needed a diagnosis of MCPyV-positive Merkel cell carcinoma and tumor-infiltrating lymphocytes that had been successfully expanded in vitro. MCPyV-specific clonotypes were first defined by tetramer sorting, cloning and paired TCR sequencing of expanded tumor-infiltrating lymphocytes.

Details on this clone: No cognate antigen has been identified for it. The sample holds no much larger clone one base away, and base qualities are not on file.

The immunoSEQ assay was used both to sequence TRB CDR3 from tumor genomic DNA and to process the resulting data. The table was pulled from immuneACCESS by TCRdb, which kept in-frame rearrangements only. Such tables lose some clones; where checked, under half of the loss comes from unresolved V genes, and the rest has no known cause. This sample lists roughly 14,000 clones; 76% were detected once. The ten top clones hold 17% of the sample. Compared with germline, V lacks 5 bases and J lacks 0 bases; bases without a gene match: 7. The germline V gene (reference sequence) specifies LGHDT as CDR1 and YNNKEL as CDR2. The CDR3 measures 18 amino acids from cysteine to phenylalanine. Kept here is only the CDR3 DNA, which spans 54 bases and is read in frame from base 1. General study outcomes and caveats: The study did not examine normal tissue biopsies.

Each study subject had MCPyV-positive Merkel cell carcinoma confirmed by biopsy and had serum antibodies to T-antigen that tested positive. Six or seven adjacent 10-micron frozen tumor sections were used for genomic DNA extraction without cell sorting or culture. Roughly 5 x 5 x 5 mm of tumor biopsy tissue was frozen in optimal cutting temperature compound. In the frozen biopsy, scout sections stained with hematoxylin and eosin confirmed plenty of Merkel cell carcinoma along with infiltrating cells. The TCR sequence derives from an adult with Merkel cell carcinoma. This sequence uses TRBV3-1 (or the pseudogene TRBV3-2) and TRBJ2-2, with TRBD1 identical over 12 junction bases. Sequenced sample: tumor tissue. The DNA is as follows: TGTGCCAGCAGCTTCCGGGACAGGGGGCTCCCGAACACCGGGGAGCTGTTTTTT. Protein translation: CASSFRDRGLPNTGELFF.